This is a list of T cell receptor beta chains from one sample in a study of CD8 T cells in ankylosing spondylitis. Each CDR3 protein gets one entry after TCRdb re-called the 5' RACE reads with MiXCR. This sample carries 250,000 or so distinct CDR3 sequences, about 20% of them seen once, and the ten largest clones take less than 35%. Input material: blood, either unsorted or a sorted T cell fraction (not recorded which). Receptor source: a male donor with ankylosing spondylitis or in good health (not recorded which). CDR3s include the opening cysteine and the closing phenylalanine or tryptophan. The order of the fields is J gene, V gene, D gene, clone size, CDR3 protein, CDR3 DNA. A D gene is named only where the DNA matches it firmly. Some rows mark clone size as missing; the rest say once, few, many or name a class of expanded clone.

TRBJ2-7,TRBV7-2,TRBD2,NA,CASSPGLAGDYEQYF,TGTGCCAGCAGCCCTGGACTAGCGGGAGACTACGAGCAGTACTTC
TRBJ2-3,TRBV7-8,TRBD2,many,CASSLTSGRAGFSTDTQYF,TGTGCCAGCAGCTTGACTAGCGGGAGGGCTGGGTTCAGTACAGATACGCAGTATTTT
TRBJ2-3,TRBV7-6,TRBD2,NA,CASSDGTSGMADTQYF,TGTGCCAGCAGCGACGGGACTAGCGGGATGGCAGATACGCAGTATTTT
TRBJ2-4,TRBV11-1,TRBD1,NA,CASSPGTVGHKNIQYF,TGTGCCAGCAGCCCCGGGACAGTGGGACACAAAAACATTCAGTACTTC
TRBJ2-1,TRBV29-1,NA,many,CSVELGNEQFF,TGCAGCGTTGAGTTAGGGAATGAGCAGTTCTTC
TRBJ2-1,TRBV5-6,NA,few,CASSGDPSSYNEQFF,TGTGCCAGCAGCGGGGACCCGAGCTCCTACAATGAGCAGTTCTTC
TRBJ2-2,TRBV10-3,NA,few,CAISEAVVGELFF,TGTGCCATCAGTGAGGCGGTAGTCGGGGAGCTGTTTTTT
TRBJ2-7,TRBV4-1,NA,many,CASSQFGNSDAGGLYEQYF,TGCGCCAGCAGCCAATTCGGCAATTCGGATGCCGGGGGTCTCTACGAGCAGTACTTC
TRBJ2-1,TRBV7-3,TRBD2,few,CASSSLAGAVDEQFF,TGTGCCAGCAGCTCCTTAGCGGGAGCGGTCGATGAGCAGTTCTTC
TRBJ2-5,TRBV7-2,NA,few,CASSLSKGGWDSETQYF,TGTGCCAGCAGCTTATCCAAAGGGGGCTGGGACTCGGAGACCCAGTACTTC
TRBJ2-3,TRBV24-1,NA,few,CATSGTLGGPPNTPNTDTQYF,TGTGCCACCAGTGGTACCCTAGGGGGACCGCCTAACACTCCTAACACAGATACGCAGTATTTT
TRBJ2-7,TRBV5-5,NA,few,CASALDVFYEQYF,TGTGCCAGCGCCTTGGATGTGTTCTACGAGCAGTACTTC
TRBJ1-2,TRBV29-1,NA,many,CSVEDSTGTLTMTNYGYTF,TGCAGCGTTGAAGATTCCACAGGGACCCTGACAATGACTAACTATGGCTACACCTTC
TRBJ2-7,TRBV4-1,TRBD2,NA,CASSQLLAGVPYEQYF,TGCGCCAGCAGCCAATTACTAGCGGGAGTTCCCTACGAGCAGTACTTC
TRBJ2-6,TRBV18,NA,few,CASSPTPSGGANVLTF,TGTGCCAGCTCACCAACCCCGTCAGGTGGGGCCAACGTCCTGACTTTC